The next 25 T cell receptor beta chains were all read from a single sample in a study of cytomegalovirus exposure and HLA in healthy donors. Primers: 60 Vbeta forward and 13 Jbeta reverse. The assay was immunoSEQ multiplex PCR, and TCRdb's table has in-frame clones only and misses some. Of about 62,000 clones detected, roughly 75% appear once; the ten largest clones hold roughly 5%. Source material: PBMCs. All receptors derive from a woman aged 25 to 45 in good health and CMV-seronegative.

This chain joins TRBV28 and TRBJ2-3, with TRBD2 matching 9 bases. Germline CDR1 MDHEN, CDR2 SYDVKM. V trimming: 3 bases; J trimming: 5 bases; junction bases outside the gene matches: 9. The length of the CDR3 is 16 residues. CDR3: CASSFGGRAFGDTQYF. As DNA, the CDR3 is TGTGCCAGCAGTTTTGGCGGGAGGGCCTTTGGAGATACGCAGTATTTT.

This chain joins TRBV11-2 and TRBJ2-5, with 7 bases that match TRBD1. The germline V gene has CDR1 SGHAT and CDR2 FQNNGV. The V and J ends lost 3 bases and 3 bases, in that order; junction bases with no gene match: 4. CDR3 length: 14 amino acids. The CDR3 loop is CASSLSTGEETQYF. CDR3 DNA sequence: TGTGCCAGCAGCTTGAGTACAGGGGAAGAGACCCAGTACTTC.

The chain couples TRBV19 to TRBJ2-3; D perhaps matches TRBD2 (8 bases). V dropped 5 bases and J dropped 4 bases, with 16 bases sitting between them. There are 15 residues in the CDR3. The germline V gene encodes CDR1 LNHDA and CDR2 SQIVND (reference sequence). The CDR3 loop is CASSVAGQMADTQYF. For the CDR3, the DNA is TGTGCCAGTAGTGTAGCGGGACAGATGGCAGATACGCAGTATTTT.

As DNA, the CDR3 is TGTGCCAGCAGTCCGGGGGGGGAAGGGGAAAAACTGTTTTTT. Its protein is CASSPGGEGEKLFF. This chain connects TRBV28 to TRBJ1-4; possibly TRBD1 for D (5 bases). The germline V and J ends were trimmed by 5 bases and 8 bases, with 15 bases remaining between them. From germline, CDR1 is MDHEN and CDR2 SYDVKM. This CDR3 is built from 14 residues.

This clone was counted a single time. The rearrangement uses TRBV10-3 and TRBJ1-3, with TRBD1 identical over 7 bases. Losses at the gene ends were 6 bases for V and 0 bases for J; bases not matched to a gene: 8. The CDR3 is made up of 16 amino acids. From germline, CDR1 is ENHRY and CDR2 SYGVKD. CDR3 nucleotides: TGTGCCATCAGCCCGAGACAGGGTGACTCTGGAAACACCATATATTTT. It translates to CAISPRQGDSGNTIYF.

The J gene is TRBJ2-1, the V gene TRBV2; 9 nucleotides align to TRBD1. This CDR3 spans 13 amino acids. V was clipped by 11 bases and J by 7 bases; unmatched bases: 9. Germline V gives CDR1 SNHLY, CDR2 FYNNEI. The CDR3 loop reads CAGRTGARNEQFF. CDR3 bases: TGTGCCGGAAGGACAGGGGCGAGGAATGAGCAGTTCTTC.

The chain joins TRBV27 to TRBJ2-2; D uncertain. Trimming left V 3 bases short and J 0 bases short, with 5 bases between. Looked up from germline, CDR1 is MNHEY and CDR2 is SMNVEV (reference sequence). This CDR3 is 14 amino acids long. In nucleotides, the CDR3 is TGTGCCAGCAGTTTTGTCGCGAACACCGGGGAGCTGTTTTTT. Amino acids: CASSFVANTGELFF.

Turning to this clone: Other DNA sequences from this sample encode an identical CDR3 as well. The chain recombines TRBV6-1 with TRBJ1-5, with unresolved D. Germline CDR1 and CDR2: MNHNS and SASEGT. The CDR3 is made up of 14 amino acids. Trimming stripped 5 bases from V and 5 bases from J, with 13 bases between. CDR3 coding DNA: TGTGCCAGCAGTCCAAGGCAGGTATATCAGCCCCAGCATTTT. As protein: CASSPRQVYQPQHF.

This rearrangement joins TRBV7-9 to TRBJ1-2, with D hard to call. The CDR3 is 15 residues long. Germline V gene data show CDR1 as SEHNR and CDR2 as FQNEAQ (reference sequence). V shed 5 bases and J shed 2 bases, with 15 bases lying between them. In DNA, the CDR3 is TGTGCCAGCAGCCGGGCTGAGGGTTCCAACTATGGCTACACCTTC. Amino acids: CASSRAEGSNYGYTF.

The chain has TRBV14 and TRBJ2-3; 8 bases are shared with TRBD2. The CDR3 loop spans 15 amino acids. V trimming: 1 base; J trimming: 5 bases; junction bases outside the gene matches: 5. Germline V gene sequence: CDR1 SGHDN, CDR2 FVKESK. In nucleotides, the CDR3 is TGTGCCAGCAGCCAAGGAGCGGGAGTGCAAGATACGCAGTATTTT. Residues: CASSQGAGVQDTQYF.

The chain links TRBV27 to TRBJ1-2; 8 bases map to TRBD1. CDR1 and CDR2 (germline): MNHEY, SMNVEV (reference sequence). Trimming at V came to 5 bases and at J to 6 bases, leaving 14 bases not matched to a gene. The CDR3 contains 16 residues. As DNA, the CDR3 is TGTGCCAGCAGTACAAGGCCAGGGGGCGCTCGGGATGGCTACACCTTC. Translating gives CASSTRPGGARDGYTF.

The gene calls are TRBV19 and TRBJ1-1, with D possibly matching TRBD1 (5 bases). Looked up from germline, CDR1 is LNHDA and CDR2 is SQIVND (reference sequence). CDR3 length: 15 residues. V gave up 3 bases and J gave up 1 base, with 12 bases separating them. CDR3 sequence (DNA): TGTGCCAGTAGTATTGGCAGGGTCCCGAACACTGAAGCTTTCTTT. This codes for CASSIGRVPNTEAFF. The whole variable domain, filled in from reference TRBV19 and TRBJ1-1, reads DGGITQSPKYLFRKEGQNVTLSCEQNLNHDAMYWYRQDPGQGLRLIYYSQIVNDFQKGDIAEGYSVSREKKESFPLTVTSAQKNPTAFYLCASSIGRVPNTEAFFGQGTRLTVV.

This chain connects TRBV25-1 to TRBJ2-2; D is ambiguous. The CDR3 loop spans 13 amino acids. Germline V gene sequence: CDR1 MGHDK, CDR2 SYGVNS. V was shortened by 4 bases and J by 6 bases, with 9 bases between the two germline ends. The CDR3 here is CASSVSLSGELFF. CDR3 bases: TGTGCCAGCAGTGTCTCCCTTTCCGGGGAGCTGTTTTTT.

The gene calls are TRBV30 and TRBJ1-2; 12 bases match TRBD1. The CDR3 runs to 14 residues. Germline lookup yields CDR1 GTSNPN and CDR2 SVGIG (reference sequence). Losses at the gene ends were 4 bases for V and 8 bases for J; bases not matched to a gene: 8. CDR3 region: CAWTRGQGACGYTF. In DNA, the CDR3 is TGTGCCTGGACCCGGGGACAGGGGGCGTGCGGCTACACCTTC.

This clone was recorded a few times. The J gene is TRBJ1-1, the V gene TRBV25-1; TRBD1 matches 9 bases. This CDR3 is built from 15 residues. V trimming: 6 bases; J trimming: 0 bases; junction bases outside the gene matches: 5. Germline CDR1 and CDR2: MGHDK and SYGVNS. This CDR3 reads CASRPQGALNTEAFF. The DNA of the CDR3 is TGTGCCAGCAGGCCACAGGGGGCCTTGAACACTGAAGCTTTCTTT. The full variable domain, with the rest looked up from reference TRBV25-1 and TRBJ1-1, is EADIYQTPRYLVIGTGKKITLECSQTMGHDKMYWYQQDPGMELHLIHYSYGVNSTEKGDLSSESTVSRIRTEHFPLTLESARPSHTSQYLCASRPQGALNTEAFFGQGTRLTVV.

The gene calls are TRBV19 and TRBJ2-7; 10 bases align to TRBD2. Germline-derived CDR1 and CDR2 are LNHDA and SQIVND (reference sequence). The CDR3 loop spans 15 amino acids. V gave up 1 base and J gave up 3 bases; unmatched junction bases: 3. CDR3 amino acids: CASSIGLAGVYEQYF. The CDR3 DNA reads as TGTGCCAGTAGTATAGGTCTAGCGGGAGTCTACGAGCAGTACTTC.

This clone has just a few counts. The chain is built from TRBV18 and TRBJ1-2, with unresolved D. The CDR3 consists of 13 residues. Germline V CDR1 and CDR2: KGHSH, LQKENI. V was trimmed by 2 bases and J by 4 bases, leaving 8 bases between them. In DNA, the CDR3 is TGTGCCAGCTCACCAACAGAACGCTATGGCTACACCTTC. As protein: CASSPTERYGYTF.

This clone has a count of ten or more. The chain is built from TRBV6-1 and TRBJ2-7; D call uncertain. CDR3 length equals 12 residues. V was clipped by 6 bases and J by 3 bases, with 9 bases between them. Germline V CDR1 and CDR2: MNHNS, SASEGT. In DNA form, the CDR3 reads TGTGCCAGCAGCGAAACATACTACGAGCAGTACTTC. Amino acids: CASSETYYEQYF.

This clone has only one observation. The chain recombines TRBV11-2 with TRBJ1-5, with a possible D match to TRBD1 (6 bases). The CDR3 is 13 amino acids. CDR1 SGHAT and CDR2 FQNNGV come from the germline V gene. Trimming pared 6 bases from V and 9 bases from J, leaving 15 bases between. As DNA, the CDR3 is TGTGCCAGCAGTTTAAGGGGGTTCTGGCCCCAGCATTTT. It is translated as CASSLRGFWPQHF.

The chain couples TRBV18 to TRBJ1-1; 11 bases are shared with TRBD1. The CDR3 totals 15 residues. Germline CDR1 is KGHSH and CDR2 is LQKENI. J was trimmed by 4 bases and V by 6 bases; bases with no gene match: 7. CDR3 sequence: CASSRTGGRTTEAFF. The DNA for the CDR3 is TGTGCCAGCTCCCGGACAGGGGGCAGGACCACTGAAGCTTTCTTT.

The chain employs TRBV7-6 and TRBJ2-1; 14 positions match TRBD2. Germline CDR1 is SGHVS and CDR2 is FNYEAQ. The CDR3 loop spans 17 amino acids. The V segment lost 0 bases and the J segment 9 bases; nucleotides outside the gene matches: 7. The CDR3 loop reads CASSLAWGTSGSGEQFF. Here the CDR3 DNA reads TGTGCCAGCAGCTTAGCGTGGGGGACTAGCGGGAGCGGTGAGCAGTTCTTC.

The CDR3 nucleotides are TGCAGCGTCGTTTTAACTAGCGGGACGGGGAGGGAGCAGTACTTC. It encodes CSVVLTSGTGREQYF. The chain has TRBV29-1 and TRBJ2-7; 10 bases agree with TRBD2. This CDR3 has 15 residues. Germline V gene lookup returns CDR1 SQVTM and CDR2 ANQGSEA. The V segment lost 6 bases and the J segment 7 bases; nucleotides outside the gene matches: 15.

The chain carries TRBV27 and TRBJ2-1; 8 bases are shared with TRBD1. Losses at the gene ends were 3 bases for V and 7 bases for J; bases not matched to a gene: 14. This CDR3 is built from 17 residues. Germline CDR1 reads MNHEY; CDR2 reads SMNVEV (reference sequence). CDR3 residues: CASSFRRGRSGRNEQFF. The CDR3 DNA reads TGTGCCAGCAGTTTCCGCAGGGGGCGAAGCGGGCGGAATGAGCAGTTCTTC.

The chain has TRBV6-1 and TRBJ1-1, with a tentative D call TRBD1 (5 bases). Germline-derived CDR1 and CDR2 are MNHNS and SASEGT. The CDR3 is made up of 13 amino acids. Trimming removed 7 bases at V and 4 bases at J, with 13 bases between. CDR3 coding DNA: TGTGCCAGCAATCATCAGGGATCCACTGAAGCTTTCTTT. This gives the protein CASNHQGSTEAFF.

Only one count was recorded for this clone. The J gene is TRBJ2-5, the V gene TRBV15, with 8 positions matching TRBD2. This CDR3 has 14 residues. V lost 6 bases and J lost 10; bases outside the gene matches: 13. The germline V gene has CDR1 LNHNV and CDR2 YYDKDF (reference sequence). The CDR3 loop reads CATRPGTRVPDQYF. The CDR3, as DNA: TGTGCCACCAGACCTGGGACTAGGGTACCGGACCAGTACTTC.